Presented here are 18 T cell receptor beta chains from one specimen sequenced in a study of T cells in Graves' hyperthyroidism and ophthalmopathy. TCR beta CDR3 sequences were amplified from RNA transcripts. The HTBI primer set was used in a first-round RT-PCR of the TCR CDR3. TCRdb reprocessed the multiplex PCR reads via MiXCR and lists one record per CDR3 protein. Of 450,000 to 550,000 distinct CDR3 sequences in the sample, roughly a quarter were seen once. Sequenced: blood. All receptors derive from a young woman with Graves' ophthalmopathy.

This clonotype has ten or more counts. V usage is TRBV6-2 or TRBV6-3 and J usage is TRBJ2-2, with 7 bases identical to TRBD2. With V trimmed by 5 bases and J by 5 bases, 14 bases remained unmatched. Per germline, CDR1 MNHEY and CDR2 SVGEGT. CDR3 length: 17 amino acids. CDR3 DNA: TGTGCCAGCAGTCGGTTGACTAGCCCTCCGGGAACCGGGGAGCTGTTTTTT. Translated, it gives CASSRLTSPPGTGELFF.

This clonotype was recorded at least ten times. This rearrangement joins TRBV28 to TRBJ2-7; 7 bases are a match to TRBD1. Losses at the gene ends were 2 bases for V and 5 bases for J; bases not matched to a gene: 9. The CDR3 is 15 residues long. Germline V lookup: CDR1 MDHEN, CDR2 SYDVKM. CDR3 sequence reads: CASSLRSGGSNEQYF. The CDR3 coding sequence is TGTGCCAGCAGTTTAAGGTCAGGGGGAAGTAACGAGCAGTACTTC.

Note on this clonotype: One end of the junction is discordant with germline, which a read error may explain. This chain connects TRBV12-3 or TRBV12-4 to TRBJ2-5; no reliable D call. CDR3 size: 11 residues. The CDR3 is CACSFSEAQYF. The CDR3 coding sequence is TGTGCCTGCAGCTTCTCTGAGGCCCAGTACTTC.

This clonotype was detected ten times or more. V and J are TRBV19 and TRBJ1-2, with D hard to call. The CDR3 length is 14 residues. The germline V and J ends were trimmed by 7 bases and 2 bases, with 14 bases remaining between them. CDR1 is LNHDA and CDR2 is SQIVND in the germline V gene (reference sequence). This chain's CDR3 is CASIAPTANYGYTF. The DNA for the CDR3 is TGTGCCAGTATCGCACCTACAGCGAACTATGGCTACACCTTC. Combining the CDR3 with reference TRBV19 and TRBJ1-2 gives the whole variable domain DGGITQSPKYLFRKEGQNVTLSCEQNLNHDAMYWYRQDPGQGLRLIYYSQIVNDFQKGDIAEGYSVSREKKESFPLTVTSAQKNPTAFYLCASIAPTANYGYTFGSGTRLTVV.

This clonotype came up a few times. V usage is TRBV12-3 or TRBV12-4 and J usage is TRBJ1-6, with unresolved D. This CDR3 is built from 14 residues. V gave up 3 bases and J gave up 14 bases, with 17 bases separating them. The CDR3 DNA reads TGTGCCAGCAGTTTCCTTCCCGACCTCGGGGCCCTCCACTTT. It specifies CASSFLPDLGALHF.

This clonotype was recorded at least ten times. This CDR3 is CASSDLDRGGNTEAFF. The CDR3 bases are TGTGCCAGCAGTGATCTGGACAGGGGCGGTAACACTGAAGCTTTCTTT. J is TRBJ1-1 and V is TRBV6-1; 9 bases line up with TRBD1. Germline V gene data show CDR1 as MNHNS and CDR2 as SASEGT. V lost 3 bases and J lost 2; bases outside the gene matches: 7. The CDR3 spans 16 residues.

This clonotype was seen many times. The CDR3: CASSLEPTGGFGQPQHF. As DNA, the CDR3 is TGCGCCAGCAGCTTGGAGCCGACAGGGGGTTTTGGACAGCCCCAGCATTTT. The rearrangement links TRBV5-1 to TRBJ1-5; 9 nucleotides line up with TRBD1. Germline CDR1 and CDR2: SGHRS and YFSETQ. The trim removed 0 bases at V and 7 bases at J, leaving 11 bases unmatched. The CDR3 is 17 amino acids.

The chain is built from TRBV12-3 or TRBV12-4 and TRBJ2-7; the match to TRBD1 covers 7 bases. CDR3 length: 16 residues. V lost 3 bases, J lost 1 base, and 9 bases stayed unmatched. CDR3 in amino acids: CASSFSVRDSSYEQYF. The CDR3 DNA is TGTGCCAGCAGTTTTTCGGTGAGGGACAGTTCCTACGAGCAGTACTTC.

This clonotype was seen just once. Given a much more abundant clone one base away, this may be a read error. The CDR3 is CASTSPRQGGETQYF. The CDR3 DNA reads as TGTGCCTCGACTTCCCCACGACAGGGGGGAGAGACCCAGTACTTC. The chain uses TRBV30 and TRBJ2-5, with 9 positions matching TRBD1. The CDR3 is made up of 15 amino acids. V lost 7 bases to trimming and J lost 4 bases; unmatched junction nucleotides: 13. CDR1 is GTSNPN and CDR2 is SVGIG in the germline V gene (reference sequence).

This clonotype was seen at least ten times. The CDR3 coding sequence is TGTGCCAGCAGAAGGGTCAACTCCTACGAGCAGTACTTC. Its translation is CASRRVNSYEQYF. V and J are TRBV6-5 and TRBJ2-7; D is undetermined. Germline loops: CDR1 MNHEY, CDR2 SVGAGI. This CDR3 is 13 amino acids long. Trimming pared 6 bases from V and 0 bases from J, leaving 9 bases between.

This clonotype was detected many times. V gene TRBV20-1 combines with J gene TRBJ2-7; 7 positions match TRBD1. Looked up from germline, CDR1 is DFQATT and CDR2 is SNEGSKA (reference sequence). The V segment lost 4 bases and the J segment 5 bases; nucleotides outside the gene matches: 2. The CDR3 runs 11 residues. CDR3 nucleotides: TGCAGTGCTAAGGGGGCCAACGAGCAGTACTTC. Translation: CSAKGANEQYF.

The rearrangement links TRBV6-1 to TRBJ1-5; D perhaps matches TRBD1 (6 bases). This CDR3 has 16 amino acids. Trimming took off 2 bases at V and 1 base at J, with 12 bases between the two ends. Germline V gene lookup returns CDR1 MNHNS and CDR2 SASEGT. CDR3 in amino acids: CASSESRGGSNQPQHF. DNA for the CDR3: TGTGCCAGCAGTGAAAGTAGGGGGGGAAGCAATCAGCCCCAGCATTTT.

The genes are TRBV6-2 or TRBV6-3 and TRBJ1-1; TRBD1 agrees at 9 bases. V lost 3 bases, J lost 3 bases, and 14 bases stayed unmatched. This CDR3 has 18 residues. Germline V gene sequence: CDR1 MNHEY, CDR2 SVGEGT. CDR3 bases: TGTGCCAGCAGTTATTTGCCGGGACAGGGAAGTGTGGACACTGAAGCTTTCTTT. Amino acid sequence: CASSYLPGQGSVDTEAFF.

This clonotype was counted many times. The chain employs TRBV6-2 or TRBV6-3 and TRBJ1-1; TRBD1 is a possible D gene (6 bases). The CDR3 has 13 amino acids. The germline gives CDR1 MNHEY, CDR2 SVGEGT. Trimming removed 6 bases from V and 12 bases from J, with 20 bases in between. This chain's CDR3 is CASRRTEAGQTFF. The CDR3 nucleotides read TGTGCCAGCAGACGGACAGAGGCGGGACAAACTTTCTTT.

The chain carries TRBV4-2 and TRBJ1-1, with unresolved D. Germline V gene lookup returns CDR1 LGHNA and CDR2 YNFKEQ. Between the trimmed V and J ends, which lost 0 bases and 1 base, there was a span of 6 bases. This CDR3 region has 14 residues. CDR3 nucleotides: TGTGCCAGCAGCCAAGATGTGGGGAACACTGAAGCTTTCTTT. It translates to CASSQDVGNTEAFF.

There are a few counts of this clonotype. CDR3 DNA sequence: TGTGCCAGCAGAAAGGCCGGATCTGAAGCTTTCTTT. This sequence encodes CASRKAGSEAFF. The chain carries TRBV6-2 or TRBV6-3 and TRBJ1-1, with unresolved D. Germline V CDR1 and CDR2: MNHEY, SVGEGT. CDR3 length equals 12 residues. The V end was cut by 6 bases, the J end by 6 bases, with 11 bases between.

The chain has TRBV4-1 and TRBJ1-1, with D hard to call. V dropped 4 bases and J dropped 5 bases, with 11 bases sitting between them. Germline V gives CDR1 MGHRA, CDR2 YSYEKL. CDR3 length: 13 residues. CDR3 nucleotides: TGCGCCAGCAGCCTATCAGACTGGACTGAAGCTTTCTTT. This sequence encodes CASSLSDWTEAFF.

This clonotype was seen only a few times. One base away lies a much larger clone, so this may be a sequencing read error. The conserved final phenylalanine or tryptophan is absent from the CDR3, which likely points to a read error. The chain uses TRBV19 and TRBJ2-7; TRBD1 is a possible D gene (6 bases). This CDR3 has 13 amino acids. V was clipped by 5 bases and J by 4 bases, with 12 bases between them. Per the germline V gene, CDR1 is LNHDA and CDR2 is SQIVND (reference sequence). CDR3 nucleotide sequence: TGTGCCAGTAGTCCATACAGGGCGTACGAGCAGTACTAC. It specifies CASSPYRAYEQYY.